This T cell receptor beta chain was recorded in a study of blood T cell repertoires in COVID-19. Overall study context: Specimens from acute and convalescent COVID-19 originated in the United States, Italy and Spain. The analysed material was cDNA or gDNA that came from T cells, B-cell-depleted T cells, or PBMCs.

In the authors' workflow: Reference gene primer amplification gave nucleated cell count estimates. Generated by immunoSEQ multiplex PCR, the TCRdb table keeps only in-frame clones and is missing some. V, J and clone size are those of that table, while D and trimming were read from the DNA. The sample consists of over 80,000 clones, approximately 85% of them appearing once. The CDR3 contains 15 residues. The chain employs TRBV21-1 and TRBJ2-7; TRBD1, the table's D call, lacks a check against the DNA. TRBV21-1 is annotated as a pseudogene. The receptor's source is a woman at least 80 years old with active or convalescent COVID-19. The sample was peripheral blood. The CDR3 DNA reads TGTGCCAGCACCCCCAACAGGCCCCTCTCCTACGAGCAGTACTTC. Protein sequence: CASTPNRPLSYEQYF.